The 17 T cell receptor beta chains reported below all come from one sample, sequenced in a study. TCRdb reprocessed the 5' RACE reads with MiXCR, giving one entry per CDR3 protein. The table records approximately 40,000 distinct CDR3 sequences, 15% to 20% of them present only once. The sequenced material came from naive CD4+ T cells sorted from a lymph node. Indicated subset: naive CD4+ T cells, CD4+CD45RA+CD25-. These receptor sequences come from a female donor with breast cancer.

This clonotype was observed many times. This chain uses TRBV7-9 with TRBJ1-1; possibly TRBD1 for D (5 bases). Between the trimmed V and J ends, which lost 6 bases and 7 bases, there was a span of 15 bases. The CDR3 is made up of 13 amino acids. The germline V gene has CDR1 SEHNR and CDR2 FQNEAQ (reference sequence). The CDR3 is CASSSGTPFEAFF. The CDR3 DNA follows: TGTGCCAGCAGTTCCGGGACGCCTTTTGAAGCTTTCTTT. Supplemented by reference TRBV7-9 and TRBJ1-1, the full variable domain reads DTGVSQNPRHKITKRGQNVTFRCDPISEHNRLYWYRQTLGQGPEFLTYFQNEAQLEKSRLLSDRFSAERPKGSFSTLEIQRTEQGDSAMYLCASSSGTPFEAFFGQGTRLTVV.

This clonotype was observed at least ten times. V and J are TRBV5-1 and TRBJ2-5; 8 positions agree with TRBD1. The length of the CDR3 is 13 residues. Per the germline V gene, CDR1 is SGHRS and CDR2 is YFSETQ. V lost 3 bases to trimming and J lost 3 bases; unmatched junction nucleotides: 1. CDR3 amino acids: CASSSGGEETQYF. CDR3 DNA sequence: TGCGCCAGCAGCTCAGGGGGCGAAGAGACCCAGTACTTC.

This clonotype was recorded at least ten times. The J gene is TRBJ2-3, the V gene TRBV7-6; 9 nucleotides agree with TRBD1. Germline CDR1 is SGHVS and CDR2 is FNYEAQ. The ends lost 5 bases at V and 3 bases at J; junction bases unmatched: 12. The CDR3 totals 17 residues. The CDR3 reads CASSVGQGGFRTDTQYF. The CDR3 nucleotides are TGTGCCAGCAGCGTGGGACAGGGTGGATTTAGGACAGATACGCAGTATTTT.

This clonotype was seen only a few times. The CDR3 sequence is CASSLGGSGETQYF. In nucleotides, the CDR3 is TGTGCCAGCAGCTTGGGAGGGTCAGGAGAGACCCAGTACTTC. V and J are TRBV5-6 and TRBJ2-5; weak D call: TRBD2 (5 bases). This CDR3 spans 14 amino acids. The germline V and J ends were trimmed by 0 bases and 4 bases, with 10 bases remaining between them. Germline V gene data show CDR1 as SGHDT and CDR2 as YYEEEE.

This clonotype was counted between two and nine times. The chain has TRBV5-1 and TRBJ2-1; 12 nucleotides align to TRBD2. Germline V CDR1 and CDR2: SGHRS, YFSETQ. V gave up 4 bases and J gave up 10 bases; unmatched junction bases: 6. The CDR3 covers 14 residues. This CDR3 is CASSATSGSTEQFF. The CDR3 nucleotides read TGCGCCAGCAGCGCGACTAGCGGGAGTACGGAGCAGTTCTTC.

V gene TRBV12-3 or TRBV12-4 combines with J gene TRBJ2-7; either TRBD1 or TRBD2 may supply D (5 bases each). The ends were cut back, 4 bases at V and 3 bases at J, with 13 bases in the middle. The length of the CDR3 is 14 residues. CDR3 in DNA: TGTGCCAGCAGTTCCGGGGCCTCCTACTACGAGCAGTACTTC. Encoded protein: CASSSGASYYEQYF.

This clonotype was seen a handful of times. The rearrangement uses TRBV5-6 and TRBJ1-5, with D hard to call. The CDR3 sequence is 13 residues long. V was trimmed by 0 bases and J by 9 bases, leaving 10 bases between them. Germline-derived CDR1 and CDR2 are SGHDT and YYEEEE. The CDR3, as DNA: TGTGCCAGCAGCTTGGCCCGTAGTGGGCCCCAGCATTTT. As protein: CASSLARSGPQHF.

The table lists this clonotype with many counts. The rearrangement joins TRBV20-1 to TRBJ2-3, with TRBD2 identical over 7 bases. CDR3 length equals 16 residues. V dropped 3 bases and J dropped 4; count of bases not matched to a gene: 13. CDR1 DFQATT and CDR2 SNEGSKA come from the germline V gene (reference sequence). Here the CDR3 reads CSASPLAVLGADTQYF. The CDR3 DNA follows: TGCAGTGCTAGCCCCCTAGCGGTTCTGGGGGCAGATACGCAGTATTTT.

J is TRBJ1-2 and V is TRBV6-1; TRBD1 matches 7 bases. The V segment lost 4 bases and the J segment 8 bases; nucleotides outside the gene matches: 10. Germline CDR1 and CDR2: MNHNS and SASEGT. CDR3 length equals 14 residues. CDR3 in amino acids: CASSGTTGVGGYTF. The CDR3, as DNA: TGTGCCAGCAGTGGCACCACAGGGGTCGGAGGCTACACCTTC.

This clonotype was picked up a small number of times. The CDR3 loop is CASSPGQGAYEQYF. CDR3 nucleotide sequence: TGTGCCAGCAGCCCGGGACAGGGTGCCTACGAGCAGTACTTC. The chain has TRBV9 and TRBJ2-7; 9 nucleotides agree with TRBD1. The ends lost 4 bases at V and 2 bases at J; junction bases unmatched: 4. Per germline, CDR1 SGDLS and CDR2 YYNGEE. The CDR3 consists of 14 residues.

The rearrangement links TRBV7-8 to TRBJ1-5; D is undetermined. Germline lookup yields CDR1 SGHVS and CDR2 FQNEAQ. The germline V and J ends were trimmed by 2 bases and 3 bases, with 5 bases remaining between them. CDR3 size: 13 residues. The CDR3 DNA reads TGTGCCAGCAGCTTATTGGTCAATCAGCCCCAGCATTTT. Translating it yields CASSLLVNQPQHF.

V gene TRBV24-1 combines with J gene TRBJ1-1, with D perhaps TRBD1 (6 bases). CDR1 and CDR2 (germline): KGHDR, SFDVKD. V shed 5 bases and J shed 8 bases, with 14 bases lying between them. The CDR3 is 13 residues long. CDR3 nucleotides: TGTGCCACCAGTGGTCCGGGGGCAGAAGAAGCTTTCTTT. As protein: CATSGPGAEEAFF.

This clonotype was recorded a few times. The chain recombines TRBV7-2 with TRBJ2-6; 9 bases agree with TRBD1. Germline V gene sequence: CDR1 SGHTA, CDR2 FQGNSA. V shed 3 bases, J shed 0 bases, and the junction held 6 bases outside the gene matches. The CDR3 length is 18 residues. This CDR3 reads CASSLAGQGRSGANVLTF. In nucleotides, the CDR3 is TGTGCCAGCAGCTTGGCGGGACAGGGACGCTCTGGGGCCAACGTCCTGACTTTC.

This clonotype occurred a few times. The genes are TRBV11-3 and TRBJ2-7; TRBD1 matches 7 bases. Trimming at V came to 5 bases and at J to 4 bases, leaving 14 bases not matched to a gene. The CDR3 totals 16 residues. Germline CDR1 reads SGHNT; CDR2 reads YENEEA. CDR3: CASSVRGGQLVYEQYF. Written as DNA, the CDR3 is TGTGCCAGCAGCGTCCGAGGGGGACAGTTGGTTTACGAGCAGTACTTC.

This clonotype was detected ten times or more. In nucleotides, the CDR3 is TGTGCCAGCAGCTACAGGGGCCAAGAGACCCAGTACTTC. Amino acids: CASSYRGQETQYF. V usage is TRBV7-2 and J usage is TRBJ2-5; 7 positions match TRBD1. CDR3 length equals 13 residues. V shed 4 bases and J 1 base; nucleotides not matched to a gene: 0. Germline-derived CDR1 and CDR2 are SGHTA and FQGNSA.

The chain uses TRBV7-2 and TRBJ2-3; 7 positions match TRBD1. V was clipped by 5 bases and J by 1 base; unmatched bases: 12. CDR1 and CDR2 (germline): SGHTA, FQGNSA. The CDR3 has 17 residues. Here the CDR3 DNA reads TGTGCCAGCAGCGGCCCACAAAGACAGGGACGCACAGATACGCAGTATTTT. Translating it yields CASSGPQRQGRTDTQYF.

This clonotype has a handful of counts. The chain joins TRBV6-2 or TRBV6-3 to TRBJ1-1; D unclear. Germline V gives CDR1 MNHEY, CDR2 SVGEGT. V was clipped by 6 bases and J by 1 base, with 9 bases between them. This CDR3 is 13 amino acids long. This CDR3 reads CASRGPPNTEAFF. The CDR3, as DNA: TGTGCCAGCAGAGGACCGCCGAACACTGAAGCTTTCTTT.